This T cell receptor beta chain stems from a study of T cells after posttransplantation cyclophosphamide. The study, taken as a whole, reports: Skin or GI-infiltrating T cells shared few TRB sequences with blood.

With regard to this clone: Antigen specificity is unknown.

Cells defined as naive were viable CD3+CD4+ or CD3+CD8+ and CCR7+CD45RA+CD45RO-CD95-CD27+CD28+. This table comes from immunoSEQ multiplex PCR, and its TCRdb copy is limited to in-frame clones, with some not included. In the table there are some 9,000 clones, 95% to 99% of which are singletons. Looked up from germline, CDR1 is SGDLS and CDR2 is YYNGEE. Unmatched junction bases numbered 6, after V lost 3 bases and J lost 4 bases. CDR3 size: 14 residues. This TCR derives from a man in his forties or fifties in good health, CMV-negative, and a related stem cell transplant donor. Sequences were obtained from naive CD8+ T cells sorted from PBMCs. The chain links TRBV9 to TRBJ1-1, with 7 bases matching TRBD1. In nucleotides, the CDR3 is TGTGCCAGCAGCGCTAAAGGGGGCGGCACTGAAGCTTTCTTT. Protein sequence: CASSAKGGGTEAFF.